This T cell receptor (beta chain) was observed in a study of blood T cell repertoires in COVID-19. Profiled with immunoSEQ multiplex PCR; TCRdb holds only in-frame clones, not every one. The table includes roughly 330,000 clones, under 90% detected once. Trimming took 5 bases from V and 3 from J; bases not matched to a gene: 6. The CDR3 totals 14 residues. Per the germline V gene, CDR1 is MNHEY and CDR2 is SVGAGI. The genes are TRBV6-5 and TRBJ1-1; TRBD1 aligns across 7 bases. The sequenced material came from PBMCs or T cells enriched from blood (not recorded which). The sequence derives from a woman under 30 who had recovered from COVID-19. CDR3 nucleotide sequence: TGTGCCAGCAGTCCCGGGACAGTTTACACTGAAGCTTTCTTT. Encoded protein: CASSPGTVYTEAFF.